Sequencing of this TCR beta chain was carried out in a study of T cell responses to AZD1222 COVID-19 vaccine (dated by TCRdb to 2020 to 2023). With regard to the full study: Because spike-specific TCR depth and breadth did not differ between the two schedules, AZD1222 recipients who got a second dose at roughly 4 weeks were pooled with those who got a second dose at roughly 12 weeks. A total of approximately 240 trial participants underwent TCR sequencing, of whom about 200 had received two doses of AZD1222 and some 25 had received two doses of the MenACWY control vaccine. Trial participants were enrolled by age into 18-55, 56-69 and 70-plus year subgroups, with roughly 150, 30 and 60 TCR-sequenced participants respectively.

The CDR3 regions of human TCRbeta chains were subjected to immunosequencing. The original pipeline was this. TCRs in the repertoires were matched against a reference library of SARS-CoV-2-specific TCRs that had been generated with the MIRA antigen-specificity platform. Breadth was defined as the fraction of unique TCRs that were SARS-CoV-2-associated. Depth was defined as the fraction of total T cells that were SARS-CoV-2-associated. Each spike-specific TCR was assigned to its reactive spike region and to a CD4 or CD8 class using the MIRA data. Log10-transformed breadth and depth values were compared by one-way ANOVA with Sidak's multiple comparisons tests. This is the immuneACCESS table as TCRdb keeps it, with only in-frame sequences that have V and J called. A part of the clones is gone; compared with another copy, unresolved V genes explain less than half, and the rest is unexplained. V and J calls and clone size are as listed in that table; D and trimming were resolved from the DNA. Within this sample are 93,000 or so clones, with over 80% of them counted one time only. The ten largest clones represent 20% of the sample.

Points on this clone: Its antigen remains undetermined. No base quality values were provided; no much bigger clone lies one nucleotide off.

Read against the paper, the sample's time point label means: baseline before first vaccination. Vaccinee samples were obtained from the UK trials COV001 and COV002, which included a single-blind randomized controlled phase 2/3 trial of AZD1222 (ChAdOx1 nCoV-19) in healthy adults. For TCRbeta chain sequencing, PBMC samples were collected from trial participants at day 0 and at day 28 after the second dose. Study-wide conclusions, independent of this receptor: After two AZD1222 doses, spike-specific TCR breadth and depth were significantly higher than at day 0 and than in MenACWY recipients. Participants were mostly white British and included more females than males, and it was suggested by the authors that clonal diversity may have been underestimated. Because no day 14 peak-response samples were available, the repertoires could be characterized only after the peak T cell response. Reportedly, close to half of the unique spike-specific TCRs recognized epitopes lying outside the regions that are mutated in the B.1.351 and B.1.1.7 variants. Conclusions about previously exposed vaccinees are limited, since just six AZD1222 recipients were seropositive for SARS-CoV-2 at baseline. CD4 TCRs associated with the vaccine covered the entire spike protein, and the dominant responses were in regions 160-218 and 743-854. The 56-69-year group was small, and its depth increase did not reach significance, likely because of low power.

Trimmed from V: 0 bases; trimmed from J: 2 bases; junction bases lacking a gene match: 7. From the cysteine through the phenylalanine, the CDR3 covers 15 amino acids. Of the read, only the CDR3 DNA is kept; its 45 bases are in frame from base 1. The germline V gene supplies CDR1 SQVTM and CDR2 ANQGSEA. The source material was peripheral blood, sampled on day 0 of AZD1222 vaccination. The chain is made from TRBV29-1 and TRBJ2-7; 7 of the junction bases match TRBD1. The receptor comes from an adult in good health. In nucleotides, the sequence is TGCAGCGTTGAAGATAGTGTCAGGGGGACCTACGAGCAGTACTTC. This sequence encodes CSVEDSVRGTYEQYF.